This T cell receptor beta chain originates from a study of T cells of healthy individuals. This CDR3 has 16 residues. V lost 7 bases to trimming and J lost 8 bases; unmatched junction nucleotides: 13. Germline CDR1 and CDR2: MNHEY and SVGEGT. This clonotype was seen a handful of times. Via MiXCR, TCRdb re-called the 5' RACE reads, giving one row per CDR3 protein. The sample has about 100,000 distinct CDR3 sequences; 15% to 20% are singletons. V is TRBV6-2 or TRBV6-3 and J is TRBJ2-3, with 12 bases matching TRBD1. This TCR was recovered from a human donor in good health. The CDR3 reads CASNPSRDRGRGTQYF. CDR3 DNA: TGTGCCAGCAACCCCTCGAGGGACAGGGGGCGCGGTACGCAGTATTTT.